These 18 T cell receptor beta chains originate from one sample sequenced in a study of spatial heterogeneity in lung cancer. Antigens for these TCRs are unknown. TCRdb re-derived calls from the 5' RACE reads in MiXCR, one entry per CDR3 protein. The sample holds more than 10,000 distinct CDR3 sequences, around 5% seen once. Time point: sample taken at primary tumor resection. Findings and caveats of the study: The study found that expanded intratumoral alpha and beta TCR counts tracked tumor mutation counts.

The material was lung tumor tissue, obtained at surgery. Receptors originate from a male donor with early-stage non-small cell lung cancer.

This clonotype was found many times. This sequence joins TRBV7-8 and TRBJ1-5; the D gene is possibly TRBD1 (6 bases). Germline V gene lookup returns CDR1 SGHVS and CDR2 FQNEAQ. V was pared by 3 bases and J by 4 bases, with 25 bases between. The CDR3 runs 19 residues. CDR3 DNA sequence: TGTGCCAGCAGCTTCACCGCTGAGACGGGGACAACGGGGAATCAGCCCCAGCATTTT. Translating it yields CASSFTAETGTTGNQPQHF. The full variable domain, with the rest looked up from reference TRBV7-8 and TRBJ1-5, is GAGVSQSPRYKVAKRGQDVALRCDPISGHVSLFWYQQALGQGPEFLTYFQNEAQLDKSGLPSDRFFAERPEGSVSTLKIQRTQQEDSAVYLCASSFTAETGTTGNQPQHFGDGTRLSIL.

In this sample, this clonotype turned up many times. This chain links TRBV12-3 or TRBV12-4 with TRBJ1-1; D possibly corresponds to TRBD1 (6 bases). V lost 6 bases, J lost 0 bases, and 11 bases lay in between. The CDR3 spans 14 residues. The CDR3 here is CASRSGALNTEAFF. CDR3 nucleotide sequence: TGTGCCAGCAGATCAGGGGCCCTGAACACTGAAGCTTTCTTT.

This clonotype was recorded many times. The chain carries TRBV7-2 and TRBJ2-5, with 14 bases lining up with TRBD2. Germline CDR1 is SGHTA and CDR2 is FQGNSA. Trimming removed 2 bases from V and 4 bases from J; junction bases left unmatched: 3. CDR3 length: 16 residues. CDR3 amino acids: CASSLRGTSGRETQYF. CDR3 sequence (DNA): TGTGCCAGCAGCTTACGGGGGACTAGCGGGAGAGAGACCCAGTACTTC.

This clonotype is categorized as medium-sized. The rearrangement joins TRBV11-3 to TRBJ2-7, with D tentatively TRBD2 (5 bases). This CDR3 is 16 amino acids long. From germline, CDR1 is SGHNT and CDR2 YENEEA. Trimming removed 5 bases from V and 1 base from J, with 18 bases in between. The CDR3 nucleotides are TGTGCCAGCAGCGGTGAGGCCGGCGGGTCGTCCTACGAGCAGTACGTC. Its translation is CASSGEAGGSSYEQYV.

In its sample, this clonotype was seen many times. The J gene is TRBJ2-3, the V gene TRBV20-1, with 9 bases matching TRBD2. V was clipped by 2 bases and J by 0 bases; unmatched bases: 18. Germline V gives CDR1 DFQATT, CDR2 SNEGSKA (reference sequence). The CDR3 has 20 amino acids. Written as DNA, the CDR3 is TGCAGTGCTAGATCTCCGCGGGGGGTAGCGGGGGTACTCAGCACAGATACGCAGTATTTT. It translates to CSARSPRGVAGVLSTDTQYF.

The sample holds many counts of this clonotype. The gene calls are TRBV19 and TRBJ2-5; D is possibly TRBD1 (5 bases). Trimming took 3 bases from V and 5 from J, leaving 10 bases between them. The CDR3 contains 13 residues. Germline values: CDR1 LNHDA, CDR2 SQIVND (reference sequence). CDR3 in DNA: TGTGCCAGTAGTATTCAGGGTCTCGAGACCCAGTACTTC. As protein: CASSIQGLETQYF.

The table lists this clonotype with many counts. The chain couples TRBV4-2 to TRBJ1-2; 7 positions agree with TRBD1. The germline V gene has CDR1 LGHNA and CDR2 YNFKEQ. The CDR3 totals 16 residues. The ends lost 0 bases at V and 7 bases at J; junction bases unmatched: 11. For the CDR3, the DNA is TGTGCCAGCAGCCAAGAGCTAACAGGGGCTTCTTTTGGCTACACCTTC. This encodes CASSQELTGASFGYTF.

This clonotype was seen many times. V and J are TRBV29-1 and TRBJ1-1; D is possibly TRBD1 (5 bases). CDR1 and CDR2 (germline): SQVTM, ANQGSEA. This CDR3 has 11 amino acids. The germline V and J ends were trimmed by 6 bases and 10 bases, with 15 bases remaining between them. This CDR3 is CSVVQEPAAFF. CDR3 sequence (DNA): TGCAGCGTCGTACAGGAACCGGCAGCTTTCTTT.

This clonotype came up many times. An end of the junction does not agree with germline; a read error may underlie this. V and J are TRBV7-9 and TRBJ2-7, with D maybe TRBD2 (7 bases). Germline CDR1 reads SEHNR; CDR2 reads FQNEAQ (reference sequence). The CDR3 has 15 residues. The CDR3 protein is CASRLGGDNTYEQYF. CDR3 nucleotide sequence: TGTGCCAGCAGGTTAGGGGGGGATAATACCTACGAGCAGTACTTC.

This clonotype was observed at least ten times. V gene TRBV3-1 combines with J gene TRBJ2-7, with D possibly being TRBD1 (6 bases). The CDR3 spans 14 residues. V lost 1 base and J lost 1, with 8 bases in between. Germline V lookup: CDR1 LGHDT, CDR2 YNNKEL (reference sequence). Here the CDR3 DNA reads TGTGCCAGCAGCCAAGGACAGGTTTCCTACGAGCAGTACTTC. Translating gives CASSQGQVSYEQYF.

This clonotype showed up many times. The rearrangement joins TRBV21-1 to TRBJ1-5; TRBD1, the D gene given by the table, was not confirmed from the DNA. TRBV21-1 constitutes a pseudogene. The length of the CDR3 is 16 residues. CDR3: CASSKPGQGYNQPQHF. CDR3 DNA: TGTGCCAGCAGCAAGCCGGGACAGGGTTACAATCAGCCCCAGCATTTT.

This clonotype was counted at least ten times. CDR3 sequence: CASSLWLHLRSGANVLTF. Here the CDR3 DNA reads TGTGCCAGCAGCTTATGGCTCCACCTCCGCTCTGGGGCCAACGTCCTGACTTTC. The genes are TRBV7-9 and TRBJ2-6; no clear D gene. The CDR3 spans 18 residues. With 2 bases removed from V and 0 bases from J, the gap between germline ends came to 14 bases. Germline V gene sequence: CDR1 SEHNR, CDR2 FQNEAQ (reference sequence).

This clonotype was seen ten or more times. The chain has TRBV3-1 and TRBJ1-1, with D tentatively TRBD1 (6 bases). CDR3 size: 13 residues. The ends were cut back, 1 base at V and 10 bases at J, with 13 bases in the middle. Per germline, CDR1 LGHDT and CDR2 YNNKEL (reference sequence). The CDR3 protein is CASSQGTLGGAFF. CDR3 nucleotide sequence: TGTGCCAGCAGCCAAGGGACCTTAGGGGGAGCTTTCTTT.

In its sample, this clonotype was seen many times. This chain uses TRBV13 with TRBJ1-1; the D is unclear. Germline CDR1 is PRHDT and CDR2 is FYEKMQ (reference sequence). CDR3 length: 14 amino acids. V was clipped by 3 bases and J by 2 bases, with 10 bases between them. Written as DNA, the CDR3 is TGTGCCAGCAGCTTCCCCCCGGGAAACACTGAAGCTTTCTTT. It specifies CASSFPPGNTEAFF.

This clonotype was seen repeatedly, ten times or more. The V gene is TRBV11-3, the J gene TRBJ1-1; D might be TRBD1 (5 bases). V was clipped by 3 bases and J by 5 bases, with 10 bases between them. This CDR3 has 13 amino acids. CDR1 SGHNT and CDR2 YENEEA come from the germline V gene. Here the CDR3 reads CASSLTGGTEAFF. CDR3 DNA sequence: TGTGCCAGCAGCTTGACGGGGGGAACTGAAGCTTTCTTT.

The sample holds many counts of this clonotype. The rearrangement uses TRBV20-1 and TRBJ2-1; 11 bases align to TRBD2. Germline V lookup: CDR1 DFQATT, CDR2 SNEGSKA (reference sequence). The CDR3 has 15 residues. The V and J ends lost 6 bases and 3 bases, in that order; junction bases with no gene match: 7. The CDR3 loop reads CSAPTGTSGYNEQFF. The CDR3 DNA reads TGCAGTGCGCCTACCGGGACTAGCGGCTACAATGAGCAGTTCTTC.

This clonotype counts as medium-sized (0.01 to 0.1%). V is TRBV3-1 and J is TRBJ2-3, with D perhaps matching TRBD1 or TRBD2 (6 bases each). From germline, CDR1 is LGHDT and CDR2 YNNKEL (reference sequence). The CDR3 is 16 amino acids. V lost 0 bases to trimming and J lost 4 bases, with 14 bases between them. In nucleotides, the CDR3 is TGTGCCAGCAGCCAAGATGTGCCGGGGGCCTCAGATACGCAGTATTTT. Its protein product is CASSQDVPGASDTQYF.

This clonotype was recorded at least ten times. The chain recombines TRBV7-8 with TRBJ2-5; no firm D call. This CDR3 spans 16 amino acids. With 2 bases removed from V and 3 bases from J, the gap between germline ends came to 16 bases. The germline CDR1 and CDR2 sequences are SGHVS and FQNEAQ. In nucleotides, the CDR3 is TGTGCCAGCAGCTTAACCCCCCACAGAACCAAAGAGACCCAGTACTTC. Its translation: CASSLTPHRTKETQYF.